A selection of T cell receptor beta chains follows, all from one sample in a study of vaccination effects on CD4 cells after COVID-19. The method was immunoSEQ multiplex PCR; TCRdb's version includes in-frame clones alone and lacks a portion of them. The sample has some 29,000 clones; around three fifths are singletons. No antigens are known for them. The starting material was CD4+ T cells from PBMCs cultured with SARS-CoV-2 spike peptides, obtained after COVID-19 vaccination. Source of these receptors: a human donor who received a COVID-19 vaccine. Both conserved end residues are part of each CDR3. D genes are given only for firm matches. Clone size is not always given. Where it is, it says once, few, many or a class for expanded clones.

clone_size cdr3_length j_call v_call d_call cdr3_aa cdr3_nt
. 13 TRBJ1-2 TRBV12-3/TRBV12-4 . CASSPATNYGYTF TGTGCCAGCAGCCCAGCTACTAACTATGGCTACACCTTC
. 16 TRBJ1-2 TRBV6-5 . CASSYSMEGAVDGYTF TGTGCCAGCAGTTACTCGATGGAGGGCGCCGTGGATGGCTACACCTTC
. 13 TRBJ1-2 TRBV12-3/TRBV12-4 . CASSLLQGQGYTF TGTGCCAGCAGTTTATTACAGGGCCAAGGCTACACCTTC
few 13 TRBJ1-1 TRBV18 . CASSPRERTEAFF TGTGCCAGCTCACCACGCGAAAGGACTGAAGCTTTCTTT
. 18 TRBJ2-3 TRBV7-2 TRBD2 CASSLSGGAFVGTDTQYF TGTGCCAGCAGCCTGAGCGGGGGGGCCTTCGTGGGCACAGATACGCAGTATTTT
. 15 TRBJ1-1 TRBV24-1 TRBD1 CATRGQGTPNTEAFF TGTGCCACCAGAGGACAGGGGACACCAAACACTGAAGCTTTCTTT
. 15 TRBJ2-3 TRBV5-1 . CASSLPQGQTDTQYF TGCGCCAGCAGCTTACCCCAGGGGCAGACAGATACGCAGTATTTT
. 15 TRBJ2-2 TRBV7-7 TRBD1 CASSPQGAPAGELFF TGTGCCAGCAGTCCTCAGGGGGCGCCGGCCGGGGAGCTGTTTTTT
. 13 TRBJ2-5 TRBV5-1 TRBD1 CASASAGGETQYF TGCGCCAGCGCAAGTGCAGGGGGAGAGACCCAGTACTTC
. 18 TRBJ2-2 TRBV19 TRBD2 CASSIRPSGRDDTGELFF TGTGCCAGTAGTATCCGACCTAGCGGGAGGGACGACACCGGGGAGCTGTTTTTT
. 16 TRBJ2-3 TRBV27 TRBD2 CASSPGLAGGTDTQYF TGTGCCAGCAGTCCCGGACTAGCGGGAGGCACAGATACGCAGTATTTT
. 13 TRBJ2-1 TRBV10-3 TRBD2 CAIRKLANNEQFF TGTGCCATCAGGAAACTAGCGAACAATGAGCAGTTCTTC
. 12 TRBJ2-1 TRBV7-9 TRBD2 CASAGLAGEAIF TGTGCCAGCGCGGGACTAGCGGGAGAAGCCATCTTC
. 16 TRBJ1-4 TRBV5-1 . CASSLGNRATNEKLFF TGCGCCAGCAGCTTGGGTAACAGGGCAACTAATGAAAAACTGTTTTTT
few 17 TRBJ2-6 TRBV3-1/TRBV3-2 . CASTRGHTLSGANVLTF TGTGCCAGCACCCGGGGGCACACCCTCTCTGGGGCCAACGTCCTGACTTTC
few 15 TRBJ2-7 TRBV27 . CASSNGVPTSYEQYF TGTGCCAGCAGTAACGGGGTTCCTACCTCCTACGAGCAGTACTTC
. 20 TRBJ2-7 TRBV7-2 TRBD2 CASSLAGYGTSGALLYEQYF TGTGCCAGCAGCTTAGCGGGTTACGGGACTAGCGGGGCCCTCTTATACGAGCAGTACTTC
. 17 TRBJ2-7 TRBV3-1/TRBV3-2 TRBD1 CASSLKVRTGSVYEQYF TGTGCCAGCAGCCTTAAGGTAAGGACAGGGTCTGTCTACGAGCAGTACTTC
few 15 TRBJ1-2 TRBV30 . CAWSGGPGDNYGYTF TGTGCCTGGAGTGGGGGACCTGGGGACAACTATGGCTACACCTTC
few 11 TRBJ2-3 TRBV30 . CAWTGADTQYF TGTGCCTGGACCGGGGCAGATACGCAGTATTTT
. 15 TRBJ2-7 TRBV5-5 . CASSNLWPGPNEQYF TGTGCCAGCAGCAATCTCTGGCCGGGACCAAACGAGCAGTACTTC
. 14 TRBJ2-5 TRBV5-1 . CASSSSTGPGTQYF TGCGCCAGCAGCTCCTCGACAGGCCCGGGGACCCAGTACTTC
. 13 TRBJ2-2 TRBV12-3/TRBV12-4 . CASSLVVPGELFF TGTGCCAGCAGTCTAGTGGTTCCCGGGGAGCTGTTTTTT
medium-sized 14 TRBJ1-2 TRBV3-1/TRBV3-2 . CASTPRGAVRGYTF TGTGCCAGCACCCCACGGGGGGCCGTGCGTGGCTACACCTTC
. 17 TRBJ2-6 TRBV27 . CASSETGEPSGANVLTF TGTGCCAGCAGTGAGACAGGTGAACCCTCTGGGGCCAACGTCCTGACTTTC
once 14 TRBJ2-7 TRBV6-5 . CASSYSIANYEQYF TGTGCCAGCAGTTACTCGATCGCAAATTACGAGCAGTACTTC
. 13 TRBJ2-5 TRBV6-5 . CASSSGWGETQYF TGTGCCAGCAGCTCAGGGTGGGGGGAGACCCAGTACTTC